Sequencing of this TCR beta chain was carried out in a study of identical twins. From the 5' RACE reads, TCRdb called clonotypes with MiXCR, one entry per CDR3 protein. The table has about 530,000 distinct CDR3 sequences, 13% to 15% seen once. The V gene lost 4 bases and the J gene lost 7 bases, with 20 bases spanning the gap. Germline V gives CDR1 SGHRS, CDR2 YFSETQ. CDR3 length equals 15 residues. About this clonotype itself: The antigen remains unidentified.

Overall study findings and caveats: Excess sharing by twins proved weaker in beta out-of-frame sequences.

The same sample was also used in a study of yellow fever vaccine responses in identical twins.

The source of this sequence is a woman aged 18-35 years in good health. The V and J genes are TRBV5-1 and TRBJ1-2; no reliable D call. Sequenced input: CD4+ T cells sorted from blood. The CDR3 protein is CASSRLKEGRVGYTF. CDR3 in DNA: TGCGCCAGCAGCCGCCTCAAGGAGGGTAGGGTTGGCTACACCTTC. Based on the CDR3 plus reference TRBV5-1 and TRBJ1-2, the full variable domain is KAGVTQTPRYLIKTRGQQVTLSCSPISGHRSVSWYQQTPGQGLQFLFEYFSETQRNKGNFPGRFSGRQFSNSRSEMNVSTLELGDSALYLCASSRLKEGRVGYTFGSGTRLTVV.